These T cell receptor beta chains were read from a single sample in a study of regulatory T cells in long-lasting Graves disease. One entry per CDR3 protein, called by TCRdb with MiXCR from the multiplex PCR reads. The sample holds roughly 490,000 distinct CDR3 sequences; around a fifth are singletons and the top ten take around 12%. Source: peripheral blood mononuclear cells (PBMCs), taken when the disease was refractory, from a patient treated with antithyroid drugs. The receptors here all came from a female donor with Graves disease. Both conserved end residues are part of each CDR3. A D gene is named only where the DNA matches it firmly. Size is omitted from some rows. Given values are once, few, many or a class for expanded clones.

TRBV2,TRBJ2-7,many,.,TGTGCCAGCAGATCCTACGAGCAGTACTTC,CASRSYEQYF
TRBV29-1,TRBJ1-2,many,.,TGCAGCGTTGGTTGGCAGTTGGGAGGCTACACCTTC,CSVGWQLGGYTF
TRBV14,TRBJ1-4,once,.,TGTGCCAGCAGCCAAGTCGGTATTGAAAAACTGTTTTTT,CASSQVGIEKLFF
TRBV6-1,TRBJ2-7,many,.,TGTGCCAGCATGGAACACAGTGTTTCCTACGAGCAGTACTTC,CASMEHSVSYEQYF
TRBV20-1,TRBJ2-7,few,TRBD1,TGCAGTGGAGCGGGACAGGGGTCCGAGCAGTACTTC,CSGAGQGSEQYF
TRBV19,TRBJ2-2,.,TRBD1,TGTGCCAGTGGGGGACAGTCGAACACCGGGGAGCTGTTTTTT,CASGGQSNTGELFF
TRBV10-3,TRBJ2-3,.,TRBD1,TGTGCCGGTTCCGGGACAGGGCCCCCAGATACGCAGTATTTT,CAGSGTGPPDTQYF
TRBV3-1,TRBJ2-7,.,TRBD2,TGTGCCAGCAGCCAAGATACTAGCGGGGCCTACGAGCAGTACTTC,CASSQDTSGAYEQYF
TRBV4-3,TRBJ1-2,few,.,TGCGCCAGCAGCCAAGGGCGGGGGCAGATCTATGGCTACACCTTC,CASSQGRGQIYGYTF
TRBV30,TRBJ2-4,.,.,TGTGCCTGGACCGTAGGAGGGGGGGCCATTCAGTACTTC,CAWTVGGGAIQYF
TRBV28,TRBJ1-4,many,.,TGTGCCAGCGTCAACGGGGGTTTGGATGAAAAACTGTTTTTT,CASVNGGLDEKLFF
TRBV11-2,TRBJ2-7,many,TRBD1,TGTGCCAGCAGCAGCATACAGGGGGCACTTTTTTCCTACGAGCAGTACTTC,CASSSIQGALFSYEQYF
TRBV7-2,TRBJ2-7,many,.,TGTGCCAGCGGGTTCCTTGGAGCCTACGAGCAGTACTTC,CASGFLGAYEQYF
TRBV28,TRBJ1-1,many,TRBD1,TGTGCCAGCAGGGGACAGGTGGACACTGAAGCTTTCTTT,CASRGQVDTEAFF
TRBV9,TRBJ2-5,.,.,TGTGCCAGCAGCGTAGCGGGGGCCCCTCGGGAGACCCAGTACTTC,CASSVAGAPRETQYF
TRBV2,TRBJ1-1,many,.,TGTGCCAGCAGCATAGGACAGTTTGGAGCTTTCTTT,CASSIGQFGAFF
TRBV12-3/TRBV12-4,TRBJ2-7,.,TRBD2,TGTGCCAGCAGCCCCGGGACTAGCGGAAGCCCCTACGAGCAGTACTTC,CASSPGTSGSPYEQYF
TRBV5-4,TRBJ2-1,.,TRBD1,TGTGCCAGCAGCCCAGACAGGGGATCCTACAATGAGCAGTTCTTC,CASSPDRGSYNEQFF
TRBV10-3,TRBJ2-5,.,.,TGTGCCATCACCAGCAATAACAGTCAAGAGACCCAGTACTTC,CAITSNNSQETQYF
TRBV6-9,TRBJ2-5,.,TRBD2,TGTGCCAGCAGTTACACAGTGGGAGGGCCAAAGGAGACCCAGTACTTC,CASSYTVGGPKETQYF
TRBV18,TRBJ2-5,many,.,TGTGCCAGCTCACCACCCACGGTGGGAGAGACCCAGTACTTC,CASSPPTVGETQYF
TRBV28,TRBJ1-1,many,.,TGTGCCAGCAGGGGTGTAGAGAACACTGAAGCTTTCTTT,CASRGVENTEAFF
TRBV7-9,TRBJ1-1,few,.,TGTGCCAGCAGCTTACAGACAGCCGTGAACACTGAAGCTTTCTTT,CASSLQTAVNTEAFF
TRBV7-3,TRBJ2-2,many,TRBD1,TGTGCCAGCAGCCCGACAGGGTCTTATGGCGGGGAGCTGTTTTTT,CASSPTGSYGGELFF
TRBV10-3,TRBJ2-7,.,.,TGTGCCATCAGCCGGGACCTCCTCGAGCAGTACTTC,CAISRDLLEQYF
TRBV12-3/TRBV12-4,TRBJ2-7,many,TRBD1,TGTGCCAGCAGTTTAGGCAACCGGGACAGGGGACACGAGCAGTACTTC,CASSLGNRDRGHEQYF
TRBV5-1,TRBJ2-5,.,.,TGCGCCAGCAGCTTCCAGGGGACGTACCAAGAGACCCAGTACTTC,CASSFQGTYQETQYF
TRBV19,TRBJ1-2,few,.,TGTGCCAGTACGGATGGCCCCGGGGGCGGAGGCTACACCTTC,CASTDGPGGGGYTF
TRBV10-3,TRBJ2-2,.,.,TGTGCCATCAGTGAGGTATCCCGAGCGGTTACCGGGGAGCTGTTTTTT,CAISEVSRAVTGELFF
TRBV18,TRBJ1-1,once,.,TGTGCCAGCTCACCAGGGATTAACACTGAAGCTCTCTTT,CASSPGINTEALF
TRBV9,TRBJ1-1,.,.,TGTGCCAGCAGCCCAAACTTAGGCAGACAAGCTTTCTTT,CASSPNLGRQAFF
TRBV15,TRBJ1-3,many,TRBD1,TGTGCCACCAGCGAGACAGGGTCGGGAAACACCATATATTTT,CATSETGSGNTIYF
TRBV20-1,TRBJ2-6,few,.,TGCAGTGCTAGAGATTTTCGGGCTGGCTCTGGGGCCAACGTCCTGACTTTC,CSARDFRAGSGANVLTF
TRBV13,TRBJ1-4,few,TRBD1,TGTGCCAGCAGCTCCGGACAGGGCTCTAATGAAAAACTGTTTTTT,CASSSGQGSNEKLFF
TRBV11-2,TRBJ2-7,few,TRBD1,TGTGCCAGCAGCTTAAGGGGGCCGGGCAGGAGCTCCTACGAGCAGTACTTC,CASSLRGPGRSSYEQYF
TRBV24-1,TRBJ1-2,many,.,TGTGCCACTTCAACCCTAGAGAACTATGGCTACACCTTC,CATSTLENYGYTF
TRBV10-3,TRBJ2-2,.,.,TGTGCCATCAGTTACAGGGACACCGGGGAGCTGTTTTTT,CAISYRDTGELFF
TRBV18,TRBJ2-7,few,.,TGTGCCAGCTCGCCCGGGGACACCTTGGGCCACGAGCAGTACTTC,CASSPGDTLGHEQYF
TRBV6-5,TRBJ2-2,.,.,TGTGCCAGCAGTTATCAGGGTCTAACCGGGGAGCTGTTTTTT,CASSYQGLTGELFF
TRBV28,TRBJ1-6,many,.,TGTGCCAGCACCGCATGGGGGCAGACCTATAATTCACCCCTCCACTTT,CASTAWGQTYNSPLHF
TRBV5-1,TRBJ2-1,.,.,TGCGCCAGCAGCTTTCGGGATGAGCAGTTCTTC,CASSFRDEQFF
TRBV7-2,TRBJ1-1,many,.,TGTGCCAGCAGCTTTGGGGGCTCTGAAGCTTTCTTT,CASSFGGSEAFF
TRBV19,TRBJ1-4,.,TRBD1,TGTGCCAGTCACAGGGGGCCCGGTGAAAAACTGTTTTTT,CASHRGPGEKLFF
TRBV10-2,TRBJ1-2,many,.,TGCGCCAGCAGTGCAGAAAGGTTAAGGGGCTACACCTTC,CASSAERLRGYTF
TRBV4-3,TRBJ1-6,.,.,TGCGCCAGCAGCCAAGATTTGAGAAGAGTTATGATCTATAATTCACCCCTCCACTTT,CASSQDLRRVMIYNSPLHF
TRBV12-3/TRBV12-4,TRBJ1-3,many,.,TGTGCCAGCATCGAGAGCTCTGGAAACACCATATATTTT,CASIESSGNTIYF
TRBV28,TRBJ1-1,many,.,TGTGCCAGCACAACATCCGGAAATCTCCCTGAAGCTTTCTTT,CASTTSGNLPEAFF
TRBV9,TRBJ1-2,.,.,TGTGCCAGCAGCGGGGGGTCCCACTATGGCTACACCTTC,CASSGGSHYGYTF
TRBV4-2,TRBJ1-1,.,TRBD1,TGTGCCAGCAGCCTGGGACAGGGCAATTCTGAAGCTTTCTTT,CASSLGQGNSEAFF
TRBV2,TRBJ2-7,.,.,TGTGCCAGCACGGGGGAAGGGTCCTACGAGCAGTACTTC,CASTGEGSYEQYF
TRBV6-1,TRBJ2-1,.,TRBD2,TGTGCCAGCAGTGAAGGACTAGCGGACTACAATGAGCAGTTCTTC,CASSEGLADYNEQFF
TRBV24-1,TRBJ1-3,few,.,TGTGCCACCAGTGATGGGGACGCCCCTGGAAACACCATATATTTT,CATSDGDAPGNTIYF
TRBV7-2,TRBJ1-4,many,.,TGTGCCAGCAGCTCTGCGCTGGGGCAAAAACTGTTTTTT,CASSSALGQKLFF
TRBV18,TRBJ2-7,.,.,TGTGCCAGCTCACGGTCGGGGGACAGCGACGAGCAGTACTTC,CASSRSGDSDEQYF
TRBV12-3/TRBV12-4,TRBJ1-1,many,.,TGTGCCAGCAGTCCCAGAAGCGGCACTGAAGCTTTCTTT,CASSPRSGTEAFF
TRBV7-6,TRBJ1-2,few,.,TGTGCCAGCAGCCTAGTTGATCACAGGGATGATGGCTACACCTTC,CASSLVDHRDDGYTF
TRBV7-2,TRBJ1-2,.,.,TGTGCCAGCAACTTACTTAGAACAGCCTCCTATGGCTACACCTTC,CASNLLRTASYGYTF
TRBV6-1,TRBJ2-2,.,.,TGTGCCAGCGGGAAAGGGGGTTTCGGGGAGCTGTTTTTT,CASGKGGFGELFF
TRBV6-1,TRBJ2-7,many,.,TGTGCCAGCAGTAAGGGGAAAGACTACGAGCAGTACTTC,CASSKGKDYEQYF